Listed below are T cell receptor beta chains from one sample, sequenced in a study of T cells in Graves' hyperthyroidism and ophthalmopathy. Each CDR3 protein gets one entry after TCRdb re-called the multiplex PCR reads with MiXCR. The sample includes 95,000 to 110,000 distinct CDR3 sequences, 16% of them seen just once. Sequencing was carried out using blood. These receptors were collected from a woman aged 50 to 65 with Graves' hyperthyroidism. Both conserved end residues are part of each CDR3. The order of the fields is D gene, V gene, J gene, clone size, CDR3 DNA, CDR3 protein. D genes are given only for firm matches. The listing skips clone size in some rows; elsewhere it reads once, few, many or a size class.

>TRBD2|TRBV20-1|TRBJ2-3|many
TGCAGTGCTAGAAAGCCGGGACTAGCGGGAACTGGGGCAGATACGCAGTATTTT
CSARKPGLAGTGADTQYF
>TRBD1|TRBV20-1|TRBJ2-5|many
TGCAGTGCTAGTGATACAAGGACAGGACAAGAGACCCAGTACTTC
CSASDTRTGQETQYF
>TRBD1|TRBV6-1|TRBJ2-4|few
TGTGCCAGCAGTGAAAGACAGGGAGTTCCCAAAAACATTCAGTACTTC
CASSERQGVPKNIQYF
>NA|TRBV2|TRBJ2-5|many
TGTGCCAGCATGCCCTTAGAGGGGGAGACCCAGTACTTC
CASMPLEGETQYF
>TRBD2|TRBV18|TRBJ2-7|many
TGTGCCAGCTCAAGGACTAGCAGAGACGAGCAGTACTTC
CASSRTSRDEQYF
>TRBD2|TRBV4-1|TRBJ2-1|many
TGCGCCAGCAGCCATCGGACTAGCGGGAGTTCGTACAATGAGCAGTTCTTC
CASSHRTSGSSYNEQFF
>NA|TRBV9|TRBJ1-4|many
TGTGCCAGCAGCGTAGCGAGGGGAGGGAATGAAAAACTGTTTTTT
CASSVARGGNEKLFF
>NA|TRBV11-1|TRBJ1-1|many
TGTGCCAGCAGACATTTTGCACAGGGGAACACTGAAGCTTTCTTT
CASRHFAQGNTEAFF
>TRBD2|TRBV27|TRBJ2-7|few
TGTGCCAGCAGTTTCGTAGCGGGAGACCCCACCTACGAGCAGTACTTC
CASSFVAGDPTYEQYF
>TRBD2|TRBV7-9|TRBJ2-1|many
TGTGCCAGCAGTTCACCCATAGCGGGAGAAGGTTACAATGAGCAGTTCTTC
CASSSPIAGEGYNEQFF
>NA|TRBV11-1|TRBJ2-7|NA
TGTGCCAGCAGCTTGTCTAGGGGGACTACCTACGAGCAGTACTTC
CASSLSRGTTYEQYF
>NA|TRBV20-1|TRBJ1-5|many
TGCAGTGCTAGAGGCCCCAATAGCAATCAGCCCCAGCATTTT
CSARGPNSNQPQHF
>TRBD1|TRBV6-5|TRBJ2-2|few
TGTGCCAGCTGCTACAGGGGCACAACTCCCGGGGAGCTGTTTTTT
CASCYRGTTPGELFF
>NA|TRBV20-1|TRBJ2-7|many
TGCAGTGCTAGAGGGACGTTCTCCTACGAGCAGTACTTC
CSARGTFSYEQYF
>NA|TRBV3-1|TRBJ2-2|many
TGTGCCAGCAGCCAAGAAGGTCACACCGGGGAGCTGTTTTTT
CASSQEGHTGELFF
>TRBD1|TRBV2|TRBJ2-7|many
TGTGCCAGCAGTCGGACAGGGGATGAAGACGAGCAGTACTTC
CASSRTGDEDEQYF
>NA|TRBV20-1|TRBJ1-6|few
TGCAGTGCTGCCCAGGGGAAAGGATCACCCCTCCACTTT
CSAAQGKGSPLHF
>TRBD1|TRBV3-1|TRBJ2-1|NA
TGTGCCAGCAGCCAAGGGACAGGAGACAATGAGCAGTTCTTC
CASSQGTGDNEQFF
>NA|TRBV19|TRBJ2-1|NA
TGTGCCAGTAGTATCATTCACAATGAGCAGTTCTTC
CASSIIHNEQFF
>NA|TRBV6-1|TRBJ1-1|many
TGTGCCAGCAGTGTCGGAACTCAAGCTTTCTTT
CASSVGTQAFF
>TRBD2|TRBV5-5|TRBJ2-1|many
TGTGCCAGCAGCTCTAGACTAGCGCCCTACAATGAGCAGTTCTTC
CASSSRLAPYNEQFF
>TRBD2|TRBV7-9|TRBJ2-1|many
TGTGCCAGCAGCTTCCCGACTAGCGGGAGCGATGAGCAGTTCTTC
CASSFPTSGSDEQFF
>NA|TRBV7-9|TRBJ2-3|many
TGTGCCAGCAGACCTCACTGGGACAGGGAGCGGGAGAGAGGCACAGATACGCAGTATTTT
CASRPHWDRERERGTDTQYF